This TCR beta chain comes out of a study of blood T cell repertoires in COVID-19. Study information: The United States, Italy and Spain were the sources of the acute and convalescent COVID-19 samples. The analysed material was cDNA or gDNA that came from T cells, B-cell-depleted T cells, or PBMCs.

The CDR3 length is 16 residues. The ends lost 3 bases at V and 5 bases at J; junction bases unmatched: 5. Looked up from germline, CDR1 is KGHDR and CDR2 is SFDVKD. Authors' analysis steps: Reference gene primers were amplified, and this amplification served to estimate nucleated cell counts. Measured with immunoSEQ multiplex PCR; TCRdb has only the in-frame clones, and not every one. V and J calls and clone size are as listed in that table; D and trimming were resolved from the DNA. The profile covers approximately 90,000 clones, with roughly 82% appearing a single time and 20% to 25% taken by the ten largest.

The specimen was peripheral blood. This receptor was taken from a man between 60 and 75 years old with acute or convalescent COVID-19. The V call is TRBV24-1, the J call TRBJ2-3; 12 nucleotides match TRBD1. CDR3: CATSDSRDRGLDTQYF. The CDR3 nucleotides read TGTGCCACCAGTGATAGCCGGGACAGGGGGCTAGATACGCAGTATTTT.